The 3 T cell receptor beta chains listed next were all sequenced from one sample in a study of blood T cell repertoires in COVID-19. Libraries were prepared by immunoSEQ multiplex PCR; TCRdb keeps only in-frame clonotypes and omits some of them. The sample holds roughly 250,000 clones, approximately 88% seen once. Sequencing was performed on PBMCs or T cells enriched from blood (not recorded which). These receptor sequences come from a woman in her thirties or forties with acute COVID-19.

The V gene is TRBV11-2, the J gene TRBJ1-6, with TRBD1 as a possible D gene (6 bases). The V gene's germline CDR1 is SGHAT and CDR2 FQNNGV. This CDR3 contains 15 residues. Trimming left V 5 bases short and J 9 bases short, with 17 bases between. CDR3 amino acids: CASSTITGIASPLHF. For the CDR3, the DNA is TGTGCCAGCAGCACTATCACAGGGATTGCTTCACCCCTCCACTTT. Complete variable domain (other parts from reference TRBV11-2 and TRBJ1-6): EAGVAQSPRYKIIEKRQSVAFWCNPISGHATLYWYQQILGQGPKLLIQFQNNGVVDDSQLPKDRFSAERLKGVDSTLKIQPAKLEDSAVYLCASSTITGIASPLHFGNGTRLTVT.

This clone was found once. V and J are TRBV16 and TRBJ1-3, with no clear D. Trimming shortened V by 0 bases and J by 0 bases, and 6 bases separated the two germline ends. The CDR3 is made up of 15 amino acids. The germline gives CDR1 KGHSY, CDR2 FQNENV. Here the CDR3 DNA reads TGTGCCAGCAGCCAATCCGGGGACTCTGGAAACACCATATATTTT. It is translated as CASSQSGDSGNTIYF.

This rearrangement joins TRBV3-1 (or the pseudogene TRBV3-2) to TRBJ2-7, with a weak D call TRBD1 (6 bases). Germline V gene data show CDR1 as LGHDT and CDR2 as YNNKEL (reference sequence). This CDR3 contains 15 residues. The V gene lost 3 bases and the J gene lost 0 bases, with 12 bases spanning the gap. CDR3 amino acids: CASSQVSGHSYEQYF. In DNA, the CDR3 is TGTGCCAGCAGCCAGGTATCGGGACACTCCTACGAGCAGTACTTC.